This paragraph covers one T cell receptor beta chain sequence. Its specificity is not known. Trimming took off 7 bases at V and 5 bases at J, with 14 bases between the two ends. Germline loops: CDR1 MNHEY, CDR2 SVGEGT. This CDR3 is 13 amino acids long. This entry belongs to a study of vaccination and CD4 T cells after COVID-19. Oncomine TCR Beta short-read sequencing was applied to DNA from cultured CD4+ T cells. It was cultured CD4+ T cells from which genomic DNA was extracted. MiXCR, applied by TCRdb to the PCR reads, yields one record per CDR3 protein. The data hold over 15,000 distinct CDR3 sequences, with less than 70% observed a single time. Treatment indicated: roughly ten-day PBMC culture with coronavirus spike peptide pools or control peptides (ViraFEST assay). Study-wide results and limits: Among those convalescent, a median 86.3% of reactive clones emerged solely post-vaccination.

This TCR derives from a human donor who had recovered from COVID-19. This sequence joins TRBV6-2 or TRBV6-3 and TRBJ2-5; a weak D match, TRBD1 (6 bases). Material: CD4+ T cells from blood, cultured in vitro. CDR3 DNA sequence: TGTGCCAGCAACCCAGGGGCTCAGGAGACCCAGTACTTC. Translating gives CASNPGAQETQYF.